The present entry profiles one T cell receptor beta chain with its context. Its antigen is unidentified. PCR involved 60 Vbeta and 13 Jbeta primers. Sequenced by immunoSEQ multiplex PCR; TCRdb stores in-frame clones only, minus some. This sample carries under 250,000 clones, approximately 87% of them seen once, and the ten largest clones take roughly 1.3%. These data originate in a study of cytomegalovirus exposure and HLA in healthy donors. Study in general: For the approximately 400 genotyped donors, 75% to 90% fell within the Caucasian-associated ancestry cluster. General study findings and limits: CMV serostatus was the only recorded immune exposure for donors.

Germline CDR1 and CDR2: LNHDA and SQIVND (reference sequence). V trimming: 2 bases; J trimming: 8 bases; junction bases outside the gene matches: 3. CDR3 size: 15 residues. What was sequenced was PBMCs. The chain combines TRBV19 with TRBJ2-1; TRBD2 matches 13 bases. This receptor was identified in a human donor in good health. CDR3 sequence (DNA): TGTGCCAGTAGTATACGGACTAGCGGGAGTCATGAGCAGTTCTTC. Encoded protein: CASSIRTSGSHEQFF.